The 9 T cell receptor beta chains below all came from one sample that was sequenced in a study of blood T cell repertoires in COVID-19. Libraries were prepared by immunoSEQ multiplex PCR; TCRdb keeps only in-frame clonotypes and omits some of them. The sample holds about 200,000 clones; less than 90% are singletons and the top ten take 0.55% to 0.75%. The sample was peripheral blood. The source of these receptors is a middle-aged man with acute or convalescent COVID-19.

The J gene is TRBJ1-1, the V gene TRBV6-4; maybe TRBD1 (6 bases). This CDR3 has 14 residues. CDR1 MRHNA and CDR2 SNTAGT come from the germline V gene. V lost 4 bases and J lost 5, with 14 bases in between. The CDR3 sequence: CASSAETGTTEAFF. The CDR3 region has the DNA TGTGCCAGCAGTGCCGAAACAGGGACGACTGAAGCTTTCTTT.

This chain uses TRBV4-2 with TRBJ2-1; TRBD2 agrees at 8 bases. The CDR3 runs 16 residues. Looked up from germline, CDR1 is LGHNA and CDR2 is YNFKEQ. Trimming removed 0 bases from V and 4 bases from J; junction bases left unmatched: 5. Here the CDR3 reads CASSQDRTSLYNEQFF. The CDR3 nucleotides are TGTGCCAGCAGCCAAGATCGGACTAGCCTTTACAATGAGCAGTTCTTC.

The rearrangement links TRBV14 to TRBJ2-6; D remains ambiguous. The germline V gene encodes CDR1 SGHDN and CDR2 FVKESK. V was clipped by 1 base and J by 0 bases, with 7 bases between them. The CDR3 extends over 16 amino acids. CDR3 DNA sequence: TGTGCCAGCAGCCAAGGACACAACTCTGGGGCCAACGTCCTGACTTTC. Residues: CASSQGHNSGANVLTF.

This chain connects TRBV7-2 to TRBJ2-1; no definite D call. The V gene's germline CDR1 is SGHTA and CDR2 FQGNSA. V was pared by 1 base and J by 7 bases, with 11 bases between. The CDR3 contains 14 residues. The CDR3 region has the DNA TGTGCCAGCAGCTTAGGTTTCTCTCTAAATGAGCAGTTCTTC. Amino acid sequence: CASSLGFSLNEQFF.

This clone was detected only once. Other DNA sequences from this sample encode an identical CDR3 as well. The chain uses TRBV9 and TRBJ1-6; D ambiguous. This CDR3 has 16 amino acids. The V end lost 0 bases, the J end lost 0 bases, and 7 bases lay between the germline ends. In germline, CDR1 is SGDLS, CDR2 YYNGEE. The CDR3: CASSVAGSSYNSPLHF. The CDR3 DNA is TGTGCCAGCAGCGTAGCTGGTAGCTCCTATAATTCACCCCTCCACTTT.

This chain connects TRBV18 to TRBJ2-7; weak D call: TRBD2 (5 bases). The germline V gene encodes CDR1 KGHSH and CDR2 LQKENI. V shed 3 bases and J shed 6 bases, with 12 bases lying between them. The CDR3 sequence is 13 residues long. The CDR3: CASSPGPRAEQYF. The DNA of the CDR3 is TGTGCCAGCTCACCCGGGCCGAGGGCCGAGCAGTACTTC.

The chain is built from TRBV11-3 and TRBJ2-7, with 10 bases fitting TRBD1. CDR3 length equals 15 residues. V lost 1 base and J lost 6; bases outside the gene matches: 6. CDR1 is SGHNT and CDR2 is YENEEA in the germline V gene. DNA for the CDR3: TGTGCCAGCAGCTTAGGGGGGACAGGGGATCGCGAGCAGTACTTC. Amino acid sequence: CASSLGGTGDREQYF. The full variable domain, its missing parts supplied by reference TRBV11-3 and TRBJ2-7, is EAGVVQSPRYKIIEKKQPVAFWCNPISGHNTLYWYLQNLGQGPELLIRYENEEAVDDSQLPKDRFSAERLKGVDSTLKIQPAELGDSAVYLCASSLGGTGDREQYFGPGTRLTVT.

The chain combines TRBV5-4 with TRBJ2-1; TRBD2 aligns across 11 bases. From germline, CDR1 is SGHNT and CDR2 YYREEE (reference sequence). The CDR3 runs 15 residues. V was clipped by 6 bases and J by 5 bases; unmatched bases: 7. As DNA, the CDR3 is TGTGCCAGCAAGCTAGCGGGGGGCCCTCACAATGAGCAGTTCTTC. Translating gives CASKLAGGPHNEQFF.

CDR3 coding DNA: TGTGCCACGACCCCGGCAGGGAATCAGCCCCAGCATTTT. As protein: CATTPAGNQPQHF. The chain uses TRBV10-3 and TRBJ1-5, with D maybe TRBD1 (5 bases). Germline-derived CDR1 and CDR2 are ENHRY and SYGVKD. The length of the CDR3 is 13 residues. V shed 10 bases and J shed 4 bases, with 14 bases lying between them.